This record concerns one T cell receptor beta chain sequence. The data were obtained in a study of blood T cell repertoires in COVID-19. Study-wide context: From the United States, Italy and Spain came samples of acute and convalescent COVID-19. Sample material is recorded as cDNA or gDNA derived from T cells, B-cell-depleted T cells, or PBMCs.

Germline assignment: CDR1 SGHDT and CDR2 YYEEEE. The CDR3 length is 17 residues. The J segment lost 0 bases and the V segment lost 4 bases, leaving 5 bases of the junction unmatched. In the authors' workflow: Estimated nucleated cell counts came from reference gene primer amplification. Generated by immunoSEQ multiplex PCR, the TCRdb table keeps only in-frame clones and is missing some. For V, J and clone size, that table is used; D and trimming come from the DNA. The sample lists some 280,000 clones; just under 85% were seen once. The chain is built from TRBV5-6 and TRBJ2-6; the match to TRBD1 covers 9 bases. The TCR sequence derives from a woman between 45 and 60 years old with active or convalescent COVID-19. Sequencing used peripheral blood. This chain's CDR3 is CASSVTGGGSGANVLTF. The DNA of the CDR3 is TGTGCCAGCAGCGTAACAGGGGGCGGCTCTGGGGCCAACGTCCTGACTTTC.